This is a list of T cell receptor beta chains from one sample in a study of T-cell memory formation after mild COVID-19. TCRdb ran MiXCR on the 5' RACE reads and lists one entry per CDR3 protein. The data show about 180,000 distinct CDR3 sequences, 18% seen once. Sequenced material: PBMCs or a T cell subset sorted from them (not recorded which). The receptors were sampled from a man aged 18 to 29 who had mild COVID-19 (a few samples of this study predate the infection). Cell type and time point are not known. Both conserved end residues are part of each CDR3. D genes are given only for firm matches. Some rows mark clone size as missing; the rest say once, few, many or name a class of expanded clone.

clone size,V gene,J gene,D gene,CDR3 protein,CDR3 DNA
NA,TRBV5-8,TRBJ2-3,NA,CASTYGELGDTQYF,TGTGCCAGCACCTACGGGGAGCTTGGAGATACGCAGTATTTT
few,TRBV5-5,TRBJ2-3,TRBD1,CASSDRQGATDTQYF,TGTGCCAGCAGCGACCGACAGGGGGCCACAGATACGCAGTATTTT
NA,TRBV19,TRBJ1-2,TRBD1,CASSPWQGGYGYTF,TGTGCCAGTAGTCCCTGGCAGGGGGGCTATGGCTACACCTTC
few,TRBV7-2,TRBJ2-1,NA,CASSMWGGAVNEQFF,TGTGCCAGCAGCATGTGGGGGGGGGCCGTCAATGAGCAGTTCTTC
many,TRBV5-1,TRBJ2-6,NA,CASSLAVYGSGANVLTF,TGCGCCAGCAGCTTGGCCGTTTACGGCTCTGGGGCCAACGTCCTGACTTTC
NA,TRBV7-2,TRBJ2-7,NA,CASSHKAYEQYF,TGTGCCAGCAGCCACAAGGCCTACGAGCAGTACTTC
NA,TRBV29-1,TRBJ2-2,NA,CSVCTAANTGELFF,TGCAGCGTTTGTACGGCCGCGAACACCGGGGAGCTGTTTTTT
NA,TRBV7-8,TRBJ2-4,TRBD2,CASSPQLAGGNIQYF,TGTGCCAGCAGCCCGCAACTAGCGGGGGGTAACATTCAGTACTTC
few,TRBV7-2,TRBJ2-7,TRBD1,CASSPHTGAYEQYF,TGTGCCAGCAGCCCGCATACAGGGGCCTACGAGCAGTACTTC
few,TRBV5-1,TRBJ1-6,NA,CASSLSGAGMSEVWSPLHF,TGCGCCAGCAGCTTGTCGGGGGCAGGAATGTCGGAAGTATGGTCACCCCTCCACTTT
NA,TRBV28,TRBJ1-1,NA,CASWGAVNTEAFF,TGTGCCAGCTGGGGTGCGGTGAACACTGAAGCTTTCTTT
many,TRBV7-3,TRBJ2-3,NA,CASSSGVADTQYF,TGTGCCAGCAGTTCAGGTGTAGCAGATACGCAGTATTTT
few,TRBV4-2,TRBJ2-3,NA,CAISQDGNTQYF,TGTGCCATCAGCCAAGATGGAAATACGCAGTATTTT
many,TRBV6-2/TRBV6-3,TRBJ1-1,NA,CASRPSGSNTEAFF,TGTGCCAGCAGGCCCTCGGGGTCGAACACTGAAGCTTTCTTT
few,TRBV12-3/TRBV12-4,TRBJ1-5,NA,CASSRDGDSNQPQHF,TGTGCCAGCAGTCGAGACGGAGATAGCAATCAGCCCCAGCATTTT
few,TRBV28,TRBJ1-5,NA,CASSWYSNQPQHF,TGTGCCAGCAGTTGGTATAGCAATCAGCCCCAGCATTTT
few,TRBV30,TRBJ2-4,TRBD1,CAWSYDRDGGNIQYF,TGTGCCTGGAGTTACGACAGGGACGGAGGAAACATTCAGTACTTC
NA,TRBV10-3,TRBJ2-6,NA,CAISADSGANVLTF,TGTGCCATCAGTGCCGACTCTGGGGCCAACGTCCTGACTTTC
NA,TRBV4-1,TRBJ1-2,NA,CASSSPTTFGYTF,TGCGCCAGCAGCAGCCCGACGACGTTTGGCTACACCTTC
NA,TRBV10-3,TRBJ2-5,TRBD2,CAISERGGKETQYF,TGTGCCATCAGTGAGCGGGGGGGAAAAGAGACCCAGTACTTC
NA,TRBV7-9,TRBJ2-7,NA,CASSLSKAQYF,TGTGCCAGCAGCCTTTCCAAAGCACAGTACTTC
NA,TRBV7-2,TRBJ2-2,TRBD2,CASSPGGSGRTGELFF,TGTGCCAGCAGCCCCGGGGGTAGCGGGAGAACCGGGGAGCTGTTTTTT
NA,TRBV9,TRBJ2-6,NA,CASSGGAGSSGANVLTF,TGTGCCAGCAGCGGGGGGGCAGGGAGCTCTGGGGCCAACGTCCTGACTTTC
NA,TRBV7-2,TRBJ2-2,TRBD1,CASSPSGTANTGELFF,TGTGCCAGCAGCCCCTCCGGGACAGCGAACACCGGGGAGCTGTTTTTT
NA,TRBV7-9,TRBJ2-4,TRBD2,CASSSPGTSDENIQYF,TGTGCCAGCAGCTCCCCCGGGACTAGCGACGAAAACATTCAGTACTTC
NA,TRBV20-1,TRBJ1-1,NA,CSANAGVHTEAFF,TGCAGTGCGAACGCCGGGGTACACACTGAAGCTTTCTTT
few,TRBV18,TRBJ1-1,TRBD1,CASSPAGTGAEAFF,TGTGCCAGCTCACCAGCCGGGACAGGGGCTGAAGCTTTCTTT
NA,TRBV7-9,TRBJ2-1,TRBD2,CASTLDRGLAGGPFF,TGTGCCAGCACCCTCGACAGGGGTCTAGCGGGGGGGCCGTTCTTC
few,TRBV4-3,TRBJ2-2,NA,CASSQNRVVSGELFF,TGCGCCAGCAGCCAGAACAGGGTTGTATCCGGGGAGCTGTTTTTT